This is a list of T cell receptor beta chains from one sample in a study of OX40 agonist ivuxolimab in advanced cancers. Method: immunoSEQ multiplex PCR; TCRdb's copy keeps in-frame clones and lacks some. The sample records 40,000 to 45,000 clones, 75% to 85% being singletons. Sequencing was performed on CD4+ or CD8+ T cells sorted from blood, taken in a trial of the OX40 agonist ivuxolimab. These receptors originate from an adult with an advanced solid tumor such as melanoma, head and neck, liver or kidney cancer. Both conserved end residues are part of each CDR3. Each record gives: V gene, clone size, J gene, D gene, CDR3 protein, CDR3 DNA. A D gene is named only where the DNA matches it firmly. Not every row has a clone size; where given, it reads once, few, many or a size class.

V: TRBV19
size: -
J: TRBJ2-7
D: -
CDR3: CASSKRGSSYEQYF
DNA: TGTGCCAGTAGTAAAAGGGGTTCGTCCTACGAGCAGTACTTC

V: TRBV10-3
size: few
J: TRBJ2-3
D: TRBD2
CDR3: CAISEASGSMDTQYF
DNA: TGTGCCATCAGTGAGGCTAGCGGGAGTATGGATACGCAGTATTTT

V: TRBV7-9
size: few
J: TRBJ1-1
D: TRBD1
CDR3: CASRSGTVNTEAFF
DNA: TGTGCCAGCCGGAGCGGGACAGTGAACACTGAAGCTTTCTTT

V: TRBV15
size: -
J: TRBJ1-2
D: -
CDR3: CATSRDQGTVGF
DNA: TGTGCCACCAGCAGAGATCAAGGGACGGTGGGCTTC

V: TRBV7-6
size: -
J: TRBJ2-1
D: -
CDR3: CASSVLESSYNEQFF
DNA: TGTGCCAGCTCGGTTTTAGAGAGCTCCTACAATGAGCAGTTCTTC

V: TRBV5-1
size: -
J: TRBJ1-1
D: -
CDR3: CASSWGSNTEAFF
DNA: TGCGCCAGCAGCTGGGGGTCGAACACTGAAGCTTTCTTT

V: TRBV7-8
size: -
J: TRBJ2-1
D: -
CDR3: CASSLGPPFSYNEQFF
DNA: TGTGCCAGCAGCTTAGGTCCCCCCTTCTCCTACAATGAGCAGTTCTTC

V: TRBV28
size: once
J: TRBJ2-2
D: TRBD1
CDR3: CASSLGTGPGELFF
DNA: TGTGCCAGCAGTTTGGGGACAGGGCCCGGGGAGCTGTTTTTT

V: TRBV28
size: -
J: TRBJ2-1
D: -
CDR3: CASTLGSNYNEQFF
DNA: TGTGCCAGCACCTTGGGATCAAACTACAATGAGCAGTTCTTC

V: TRBV6-5
size: -
J: TRBJ1-4
D: -
CDR3: CASSLQFTNEKLFF
DNA: TGTGCCAGCAGTTTACAGTTTACTAATGAAAAACTGTTTTTT

V: TRBV6-6
size: -
J: TRBJ2-1
D: TRBD1
CDR3: CASCDRGQGEQFF
DNA: TGTGCCAGCTGCGACAGGGGGCAGGGAGAGCAGTTCTTC

V: TRBV11-1
size: -
J: TRBJ2-7
D: -
CDR3: CASSLAPGLADEQYF
DNA: TGTGCCAGCAGCTTGGCCCCGGGACTGGCAGACGAGCAGTACTTC

V: TRBV9
size: once
J: TRBJ2-5
D: TRBD2
CDR3: CASSVKLAGEETQYF
DNA: TGTGCCAGCAGCGTAAAATTAGCGGGAGAAGAGACCCAGTACTTC

V: TRBV5-4
size: -
J: TRBJ1-1
D: -
CDR3: CASNPDRQNTEAFF
DNA: TGTGCCAGCAACCCGGACCGGCAGAACACTGAAGCTTTCTTT

V: TRBV5-5
size: -
J: TRBJ1-4
D: -
CDR3: CASSFRTATNEKLFF
DNA: TGTGCCAGCAGCTTTCGAACAGCAACTAATGAAAAACTGTTTTTT

V: TRBV5-1
size: -
J: TRBJ1-1
D: TRBD1
CDR3: CASSWGQGFTEAFF
DNA: TGCGCCAGCAGCTGGGGACAGGGTTTCACTGAAGCTTTCTTT

V: TRBV10-3
size: -
J: TRBJ1-1
D: -
CDR3: CAIRVKENTEAFF
DNA: TGTGCCATCAGGGTAAAAGAGAACACTGAAGCTTTCTTT

V: TRBV7-6
size: -
J: TRBJ2-7
D: TRBD1
CDR3: CASSWDRNYEQYF
DNA: TGTGCCAGCAGTTGGGACAGAAACTACGAGCAGTACTTC

V: TRBV18
size: -
J: TRBJ1-5
D: TRBD1
CDR3: CASSFGTGRNQPQHF
DNA: TGTGCCAGCTCCTTCGGGACAGGGCGCAATCAGCCCCAGCATTTT

V: TRBV19
size: -
J: TRBJ2-7
D: -
CDR3: CASSILVVYEQYF
DNA: TGTGCCAGTAGTATACTGGTCGTCTACGAGCAGTACTTC

V: TRBV5-1
size: -
J: TRBJ2-7
D: TRBD2
CDR3: CASSLDSGTSVYEQYF
DNA: TGCGCCAGCAGCTTGGATTCCGGGACTAGCGTCTACGAGCAGTACTTC

V: TRBV18
size: -
J: TRBJ2-5
D: TRBD2
CDR3: CASSPRLAEIQETQYF
DNA: TGTGCCAGCTCACCGCGACTAGCGGAGATCCAAGAGACCCAGTACTTC

V: TRBV5-1
size: -
J: TRBJ2-3
D: TRBD1
CDR3: CASSLRTGGGGSTDTQYF
DNA: TGCGCCAGCAGCTTGCGGACAGGGGGAGGTGGGAGCACAGATACGCAGTATTTT

V: TRBV28
size: -
J: TRBJ2-7
D: -
CDR3: CASSLGPGKTYEQYF
DNA: TGTGCCAGCAGTTTGGGACCCGGGAAGACCTACGAGCAGTACTTC

V: TRBV16
size: -
J: TRBJ1-1
D: TRBD1
CDR3: CASSHGTGDTEAFF
DNA: TGTGCCAGCAGCCACGGGACAGGGGACACTGAAGCTTTCTTT

V: TRBV5-1
size: -
J: TRBJ2-3
D: -
CDR3: CASRMALGTDTQYF
DNA: TGCGCCAGCAGAATGGCACTCGGCACAGATACGCAGTATTTT

V: TRBV7-3
size: few
J: TRBJ1-3
D: -
CDR3: CASSASGTNSGNTIYF
DNA: TGTGCCAGCAGCGCCAGCGGGACGAACTCTGGAAACACCATATATTTT

V: TRBV5-8
size: -
J: TRBJ2-3
D: TRBD1
CDR3: CASTMQGVRTDTQYF
DNA: TGTGCCAGCACTATGCAGGGGGTCCGCACAGATACGCAGTATTTT

V: TRBV5-6
size: once
J: TRBJ1-3
D: TRBD1
CDR3: CASSRDRGNTIYF
DNA: TGTGCCAGCAGCCGGGACAGAGGAAACACCATATATTTT

V: TRBV7-2
size: -
J: TRBJ2-7
D: -
CDR3: CASSLKGVVHEQYF
DNA: TGTGCCAGCAGCTTAAAAGGGGTGGTCCACGAGCAGTACTTC

V: TRBV28
size: -
J: TRBJ1-2
D: TRBD1
CDR3: CASSFTGANYGYTF
DNA: TGTGCCAGCAGTTTCACAGGGGCCAACTATGGCTACACCTTC

V: TRBV6-5
size: -
J: TRBJ2-7
D: TRBD2
CDR3: CASTGGRAYEQYF
DNA: TGTGCCAGCACGGGCGGGAGGGCCTACGAGCAGTACTTC

V: TRBV7-2
size: -
J: TRBJ2-7
D: -
CDR3: CASSLRGREQYF
DNA: TGTGCCAGCAGCCTCAGGGGTCGCGAGCAGTACTTC

V: TRBV19
size: -
J: TRBJ1-1
D: TRBD1
CDR3: CASRTGGASGEAFF
DNA: TGTGCCAGTAGAACAGGGGGCGCCTCGGGTGAAGCTTTCTTT

V: TRBV28
size: -
J: TRBJ1-2
D: -
CDR3: CASNRGAYGYTF
DNA: TGTGCCAGCAACCGGGGCGCTTATGGCTACACCTTC

V: TRBV5-1
size: -
J: TRBJ2-5
D: -
CDR3: CASSLAVAGGQETQYF
DNA: TGCGCCAGCAGCTTGGCAGTGGCAGGTGGACAAGAGACCCAGTACTTC

V: TRBV6-1
size: -
J: TRBJ1-2
D: -
CDR3: CASSERLGSFNYGYTF
DNA: TGTGCCAGCAGTGAAAGATTGGGATCCTTCAACTATGGCTACACCTTC

V: TRBV19
size: -
J: TRBJ1-1
D: TRBD1
CDR3: CASKGDRVNTEAFF
DNA: TGTGCCAGTAAAGGGGACAGGGTGAACACTGAAGCTTTCTTT

V: TRBV10-2
size: -
J: TRBJ1-1
D: -
CDR3: CASTQAGSLNTEAFF
DNA: TGCGCCAGTACCCAGGCCGGGAGTCTGAACACTGAAGCTTTCTTT

V: TRBV28
size: -
J: TRBJ1-5
D: -
CDR3: CASWGLDQPQHF
DNA: TGTGCCAGCTGGGGGCTCGATCAGCCCCAGCATTTT

V: TRBV6-5
size: -
J: TRBJ1-6
D: -
CDR3: CASSYRERNSPLHF
DNA: TGTGCCAGCAGTTACCGGGAGAGGAATTCACCCCTCCACTTT

V: TRBV6-5
size: -
J: TRBJ2-7
D: -
CDR3: CASWGFSYEQYF
DNA: TGTGCCAGCTGGGGTTTCTCGTACGAGCAGTACTTC

V: TRBV28
size: -
J: TRBJ2-1
D: -
CDR3: CASSFGLASQFF
DNA: TGTGCCAGCAGTTTCGGTCTAGCCTCGCAGTTCTTC

V: TRBV6-1
size: once
J: TRBJ2-5
D: TRBD1
CDR3: CASSDRDREAETQYF
DNA: TGTGCCAGCAGTGACAGAGACAGGGAAGCAGAGACCCAGTACTTC

V: TRBV19
size: -
J: TRBJ2-1
D: TRBD2
CDR3: CASYDGEKLAGLNEQFF
DNA: TGTGCCAGCTATGATGGAGAGAAACTAGCGGGATTGAATGAGCAGTTCTTC

V: TRBV6-6
size: -
J: TRBJ2-7
D: -
CDR3: CASSSPYEQYF
DNA: TGTGCCAGCAGTTCCCCCTACGAGCAGTACTTC

V: TRBV15
size: -
J: TRBJ1-5
D: -
CDR3: CATSRFGGNQPQHF
DNA: TGTGCCACCAGCCGATTCGGGGGCAATCAGCCCCAGCATTTT

V: TRBV27
size: -
J: TRBJ2-7
D: TRBD2
CDR3: CASSFEREGPYEQYF
DNA: TGTGCCAGCAGTTTTGAGCGGGAGGGCCCCTACGAGCAGTACTTC

V: TRBV6-5
size: -
J: TRBJ2-7
D: -
CDR3: CASSYLRGGAGEQYF
DNA: TGTGCCAGCAGTTACCTCAGGGGCGGGGCGGGCGAGCAGTACTTC

V: TRBV5-1
size: once
J: TRBJ2-4
D: TRBD2
CDR3: CASSLGEGRNIQYF
DNA: TGCGCCAGCAGCTTGGGGGAGGGGAGGAACATTCAGTACTTC

V: TRBV18
size: -
J: TRBJ2-1
D: TRBD1
CDR3: CASSPGTQAGGNEQFF
DNA: TGTGCCAGCTCACCGGGTACCCAGGCAGGGGGCAATGAGCAGTTCTTC

V: TRBV5-1
size: -
J: TRBJ2-7
D: -
CDR3: CASSLTGQVGYEQYF
DNA: TGCGCCAGCAGCCTTACAGGGCAGGTGGGCTACGAGCAGTACTTC

V: TRBV19
size: once
J: TRBJ1-2
D: -
CDR3: CASSAYEGAGYGYTF
DNA: TGTGCCAGTAGTGCCTATGAGGGCGCGGGCTATGGCTACACCTTC

V: TRBV28
size: few
J: TRBJ2-6
D: -
CDR3: CASSLLPSGANVLTF
DNA: TGTGCCAGCAGTTTGCTACCCTCTGGGGCCAACGTCCTGACTTTC